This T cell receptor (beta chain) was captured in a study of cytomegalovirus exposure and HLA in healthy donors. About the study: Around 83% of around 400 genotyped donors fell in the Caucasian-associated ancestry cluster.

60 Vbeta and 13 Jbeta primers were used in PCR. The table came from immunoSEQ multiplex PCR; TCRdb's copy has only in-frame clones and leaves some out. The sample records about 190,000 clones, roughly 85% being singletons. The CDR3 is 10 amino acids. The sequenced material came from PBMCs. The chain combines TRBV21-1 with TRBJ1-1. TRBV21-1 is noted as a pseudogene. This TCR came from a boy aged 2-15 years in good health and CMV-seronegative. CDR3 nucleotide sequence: TGTGCCAGCCGGGACTTTGAAGCTTTCTTT. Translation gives CASRDFEAFF.